One and the same sample provided the 7 T cell receptor beta chains below, sequenced in a study of blood T cell repertoires in COVID-19. The protocol was immunoSEQ multiplex PCR, while the TCRdb copy is restricted to in-frame clones and leaves out a portion. Of nearly 300,000 clones listed, approximately 88% are singletons. Sequencing used peripheral blood. All receptors derive from a human donor with COVID-19, enrolled during active disease. The donor label of this sample is uncertain.

This clone is a singleton in its sample. The CDR3 sequence: CASSLGTITYEQYF. The CDR3 DNA sequence: TGTGCCAGCAGTTTGGGGACAATAACCTACGAGCAGTACTTC. This chain links TRBV28 with TRBJ2-7, with D perhaps TRBD1 (6 bases). Per the germline V gene, CDR1 is MDHEN and CDR2 is SYDVKM. The CDR3 spans 14 residues. V lost 3 bases and J 2 bases, leaving 11 bases between the germline ends.

This chain joins TRBV11-2 and TRBJ1-2; no clear D. Germline V gives CDR1 SGHAT, CDR2 FQNNGV. V lost 7 bases and J lost 0, with 12 bases in between. The CDR3 is made up of 14 amino acids. The CDR3 DNA reads TGTGCCAGCAACCCGGGAGCATCTAACTATGGCTACACCTTC. Its protein is CASNPGASNYGYTF.

J is TRBJ2-2 and V is TRBV7-3, with TRBD2 as a possible D gene (6 bases). The CDR3 covers 16 residues. Germline V gene lookup returns CDR1 SGHTA and CDR2 FQGTGA. V gave up 4 bases and J gave up 3 bases, with 15 bases separating them. Written as DNA, the CDR3 is TGTGCCAGCAGCTCTAGCGAGGGCCTGGACACCGGGGAGCTGTTTTTT. Its protein product is CASSSSEGLDTGELFF.

This clone was seen just once. The rearrangement links TRBV4-2 to TRBJ2-3; TRBD2 is a possible D gene (6 bases). The CDR3 extends over 17 amino acids. Germline V lookup: CDR1 LGHNA, CDR2 YNFKEQ. Between the trimmed V and J ends, which lost 0 bases and 1 base, there was a span of 14 bases. The CDR3 here is CASSQERRGGGTDTQYF. CDR3 nucleotide sequence: TGTGCCAGCAGCCAAGAACGTAGGGGCGGGGGCACAGATACGCAGTATTTT.

This sequence joins TRBV30 and TRBJ2-7; 11 bases match TRBD1. Germline V lookup: CDR1 GTSNPN, CDR2 SVGIG (reference sequence). V lost 8 bases to trimming and J lost 4 bases; unmatched junction nucleotides: 7. The CDR3 sequence is 13 residues long. CDR3 sequence reads: CAGQGAFGYEQYF. The CDR3, as DNA: TGTGCCGGACAGGGGGCGTTCGGATACGAGCAGTACTTC.

The V gene is TRBV29-1, the J gene TRBJ2-2, with D possibly TRBD1 on 5 matching bases. V was shortened by 3 bases and J by 1 base, with 6 bases between the two germline ends. The CDR3 totals 13 residues. Germline V gene sequence: CDR1 SQVTM, CDR2 ANQGSEA. This CDR3 reads CSVDGQNTGELFF. In nucleotides, the CDR3 is TGCAGCGTTGATGGACAGAACACCGGGGAGCTGTTTTTT.

J is TRBJ1-4 and V is TRBV19, with D possibly being TRBD1 (5 bases). CDR1 LNHDA and CDR2 SQIVND come from the germline V gene (reference sequence). The length of the CDR3 is 15 residues. Deletions cut 3 bases from V and 4 bases from J, with 12 bases between. The CDR3 bases are TGTGCCAGTAGTATGCTGGGGGGTGGTAATGAAAAACTGTTTTTT. It yields the protein CASSMLGGGNEKLFF. Complete variable domain (other parts from reference TRBV19 and TRBJ1-4): DGGITQSPKYLFRKEGQNVTLSCEQNLNHDAMYWYRQDPGQGLRLIYYSQIVNDFQKGDIAEGYSVSREKKESFPLTVTSAQKNPTAFYLCASSMLGGGNEKLFFGSGTQLSVL.